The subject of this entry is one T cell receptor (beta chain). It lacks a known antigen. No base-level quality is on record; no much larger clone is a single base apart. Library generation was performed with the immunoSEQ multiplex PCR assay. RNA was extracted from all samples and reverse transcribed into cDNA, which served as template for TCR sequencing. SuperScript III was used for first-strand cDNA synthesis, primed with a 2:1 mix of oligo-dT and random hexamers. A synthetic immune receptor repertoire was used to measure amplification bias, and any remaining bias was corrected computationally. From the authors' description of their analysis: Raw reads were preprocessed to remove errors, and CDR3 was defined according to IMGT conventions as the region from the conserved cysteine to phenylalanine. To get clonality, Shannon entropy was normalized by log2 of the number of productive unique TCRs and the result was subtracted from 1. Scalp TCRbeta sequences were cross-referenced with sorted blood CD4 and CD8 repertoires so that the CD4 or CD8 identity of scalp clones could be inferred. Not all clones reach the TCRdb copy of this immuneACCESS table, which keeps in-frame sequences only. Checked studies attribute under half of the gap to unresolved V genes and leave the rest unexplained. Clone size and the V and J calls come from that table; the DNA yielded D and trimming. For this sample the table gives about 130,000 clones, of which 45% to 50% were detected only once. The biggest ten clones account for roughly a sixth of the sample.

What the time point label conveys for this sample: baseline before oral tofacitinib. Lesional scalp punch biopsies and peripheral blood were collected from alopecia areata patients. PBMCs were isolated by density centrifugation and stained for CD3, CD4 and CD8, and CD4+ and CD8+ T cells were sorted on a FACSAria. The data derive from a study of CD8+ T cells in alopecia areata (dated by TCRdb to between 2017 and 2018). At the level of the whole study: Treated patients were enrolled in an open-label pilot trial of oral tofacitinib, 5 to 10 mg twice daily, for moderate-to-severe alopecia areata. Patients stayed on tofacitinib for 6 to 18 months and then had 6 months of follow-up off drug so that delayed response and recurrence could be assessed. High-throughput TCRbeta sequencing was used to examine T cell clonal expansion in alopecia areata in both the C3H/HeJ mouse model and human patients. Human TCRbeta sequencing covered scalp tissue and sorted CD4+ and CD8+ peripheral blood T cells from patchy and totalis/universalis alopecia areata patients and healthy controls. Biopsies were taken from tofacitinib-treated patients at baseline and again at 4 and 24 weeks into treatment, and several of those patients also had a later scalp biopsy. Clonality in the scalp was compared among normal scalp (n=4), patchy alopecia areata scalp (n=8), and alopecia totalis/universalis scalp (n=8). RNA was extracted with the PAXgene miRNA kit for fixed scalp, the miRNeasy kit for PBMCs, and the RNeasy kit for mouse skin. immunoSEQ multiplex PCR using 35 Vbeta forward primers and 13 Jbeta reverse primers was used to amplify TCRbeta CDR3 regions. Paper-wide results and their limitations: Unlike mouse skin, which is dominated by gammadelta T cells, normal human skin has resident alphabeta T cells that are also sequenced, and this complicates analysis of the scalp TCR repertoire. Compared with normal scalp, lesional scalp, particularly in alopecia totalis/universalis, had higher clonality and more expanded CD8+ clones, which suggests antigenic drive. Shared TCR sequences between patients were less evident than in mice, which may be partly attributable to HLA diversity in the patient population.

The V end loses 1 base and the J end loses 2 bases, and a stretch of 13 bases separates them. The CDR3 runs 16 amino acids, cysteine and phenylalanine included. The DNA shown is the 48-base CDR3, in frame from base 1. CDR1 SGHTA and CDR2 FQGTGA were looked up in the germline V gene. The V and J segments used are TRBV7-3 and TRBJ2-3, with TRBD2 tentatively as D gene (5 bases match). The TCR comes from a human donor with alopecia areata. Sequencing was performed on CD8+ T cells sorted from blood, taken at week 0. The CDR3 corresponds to CASSLIGRFNTDTQYF. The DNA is TGTGCCAGCAGCTTAATAGGGAGATTCAACACAGATACGCAGTATTTT.